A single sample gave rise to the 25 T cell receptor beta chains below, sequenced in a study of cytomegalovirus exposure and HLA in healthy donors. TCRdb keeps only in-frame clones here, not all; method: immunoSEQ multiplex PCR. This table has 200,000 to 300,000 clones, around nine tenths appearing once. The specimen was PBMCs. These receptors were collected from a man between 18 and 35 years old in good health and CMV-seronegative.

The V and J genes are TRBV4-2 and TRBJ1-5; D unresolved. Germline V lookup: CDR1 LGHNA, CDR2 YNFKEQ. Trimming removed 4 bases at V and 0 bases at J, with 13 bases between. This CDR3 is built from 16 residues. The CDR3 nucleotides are TGTGCCAGCAGCCTGAAGAGGGATCTTAGCAATCAGCCCCAGCATTTT. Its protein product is CASSLKRDLSNQPQHF.

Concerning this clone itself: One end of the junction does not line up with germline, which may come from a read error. This chain's CDR3 is CASSLDRSTDTQYF. Written as DNA, the CDR3 is TGTGCTAGCAGCTTAGACAGGAGCACAGATACGCAGTATTTT. The chain is built from TRBV7-7 and TRBJ2-3; a weak D match, TRBD1 (6 bases). Per germline, CDR1 SSHAT and CDR2 FNYEAQ (reference sequence). There are 14 residues in the CDR3.

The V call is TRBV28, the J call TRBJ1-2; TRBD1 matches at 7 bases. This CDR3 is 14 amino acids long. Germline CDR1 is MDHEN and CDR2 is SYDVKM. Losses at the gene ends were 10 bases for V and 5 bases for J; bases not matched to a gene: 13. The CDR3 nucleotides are TGTGCCACCAATTTCCCAGGGGGGTTTTATGGCTACACCTTC. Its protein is CATNFPGGFYGYTF.

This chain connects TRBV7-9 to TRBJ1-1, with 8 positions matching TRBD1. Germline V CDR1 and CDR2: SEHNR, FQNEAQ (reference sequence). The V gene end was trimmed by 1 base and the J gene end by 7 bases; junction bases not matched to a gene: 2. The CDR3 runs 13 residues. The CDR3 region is CASSLGQGREAFF. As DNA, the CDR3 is TGTGCCAGCAGCTTAGGACAGGGGCGTGAAGCTTTCTTT.

In DNA, the CDR3 is TGTGCCAGCAGCGTAGGGCTAGCGGGAGCTTACAATGAGCAGTTCTTC. Protein: CASSVGLAGAYNEQFF. The genes are TRBV9 and TRBJ2-1; 10 nucleotides line up with TRBD2. CDR3 length equals 16 residues. Germline lookup yields CDR1 SGDLS and CDR2 YYNGEE. V lost 0 bases and J lost 4; bases outside the gene matches: 4.

The CDR3 sequence: CASSLALGTQYF. CDR3 bases: TGTGCCAGCAGCTTAGCGCTCGGGACCCAGTACTTC. J is TRBJ2-5 and V is TRBV7-6; no firm D call. This CDR3 region has 12 residues. V lost 0 bases and J lost 7, with 6 bases in between. Germline V gives CDR1 SGHVS, CDR2 FNYEAQ.

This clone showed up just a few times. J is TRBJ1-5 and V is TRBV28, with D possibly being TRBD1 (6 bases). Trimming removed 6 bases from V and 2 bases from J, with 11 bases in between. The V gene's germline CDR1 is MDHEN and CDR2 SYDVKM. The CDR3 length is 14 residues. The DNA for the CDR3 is TGTGCCAGCAGACAGGGTACGGGCAATCAGCCCCAGCATTTT. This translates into CASRQGTGNQPQHF. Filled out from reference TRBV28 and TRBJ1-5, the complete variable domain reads DVKVTQSSRYLVKRTGEKVFLECVQDMDHENMFWYRQDPGLGLRLIYFSYDVKMKEKGDIPEGYSVSREKKERFSLILESASTNQTSMYLCASRQGTGNQPQHFGDGTRLSIL.

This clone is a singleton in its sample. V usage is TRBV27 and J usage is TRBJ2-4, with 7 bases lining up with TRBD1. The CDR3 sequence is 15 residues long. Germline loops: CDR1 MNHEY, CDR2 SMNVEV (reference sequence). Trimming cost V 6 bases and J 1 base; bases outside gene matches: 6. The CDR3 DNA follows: TGTGCCAGCAGCCTACTACAGGGGGCCAAAAACATTCAGTACTTC. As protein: CASSLLQGAKNIQYF.

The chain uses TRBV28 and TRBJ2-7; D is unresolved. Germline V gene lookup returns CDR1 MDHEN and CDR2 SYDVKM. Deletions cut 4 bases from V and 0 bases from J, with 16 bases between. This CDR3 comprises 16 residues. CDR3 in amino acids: CASSSFKLLSSYEQYF. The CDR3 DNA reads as TGTGCCAGCAGTTCATTCAAGCTCTTGAGCTCCTACGAGCAGTACTTC.

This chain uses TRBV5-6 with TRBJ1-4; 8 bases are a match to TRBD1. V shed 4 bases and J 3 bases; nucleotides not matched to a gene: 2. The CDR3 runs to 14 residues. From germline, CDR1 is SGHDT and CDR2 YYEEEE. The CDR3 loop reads CASSPDRANEKLFF. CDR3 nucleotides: TGTGCCAGCAGCCCGGACAGGGCTAATGAAAAACTGTTTTTT.

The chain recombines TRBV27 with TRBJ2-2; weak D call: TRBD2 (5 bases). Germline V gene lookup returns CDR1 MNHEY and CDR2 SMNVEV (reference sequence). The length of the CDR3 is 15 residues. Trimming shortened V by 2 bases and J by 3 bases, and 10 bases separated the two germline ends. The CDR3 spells CASSLRGSDTGELFF. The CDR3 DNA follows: TGTGCCAGCAGTTTACGAGGGTCGGACACCGGGGAGCTGTTTTTT.

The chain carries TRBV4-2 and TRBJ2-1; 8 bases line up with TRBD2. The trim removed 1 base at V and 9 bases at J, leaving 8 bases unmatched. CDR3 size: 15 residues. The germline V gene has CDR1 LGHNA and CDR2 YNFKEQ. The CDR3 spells CASSQVDGRAGEQFF. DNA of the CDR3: TGTGCCAGCAGCCAAGTTGACGGGAGGGCCGGTGAGCAGTTCTTC.

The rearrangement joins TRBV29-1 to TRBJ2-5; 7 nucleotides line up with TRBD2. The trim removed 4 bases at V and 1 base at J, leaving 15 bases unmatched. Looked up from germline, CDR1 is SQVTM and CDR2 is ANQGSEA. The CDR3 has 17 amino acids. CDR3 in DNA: TGCAGCGTTGGAGCGGGGTCTAGTTCTCGCGGCCAAGAGACCCAGTACTTC. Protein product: CSVGAGSSSRGQETQYF. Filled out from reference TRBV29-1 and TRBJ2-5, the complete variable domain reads SAVISQKPSRDICQRGTSLTIQCQVDSQVTMMFWYRQQPGQSLTLIATANQGSEATYESGFVIDKFPISRPNLTFSTLTVSNMSPEDSSIYLCSVGAGSSSRGQETQYFGPGTRLLVL.

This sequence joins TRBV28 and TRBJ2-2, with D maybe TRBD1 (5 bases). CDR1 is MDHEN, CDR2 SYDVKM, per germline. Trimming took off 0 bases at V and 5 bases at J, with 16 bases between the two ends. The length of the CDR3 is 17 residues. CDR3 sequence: CASSLWKGIFGTGELFF. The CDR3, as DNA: TGTGCCAGCAGTTTATGGAAGGGGATCTTTGGGACCGGGGAGCTGTTTTTT.

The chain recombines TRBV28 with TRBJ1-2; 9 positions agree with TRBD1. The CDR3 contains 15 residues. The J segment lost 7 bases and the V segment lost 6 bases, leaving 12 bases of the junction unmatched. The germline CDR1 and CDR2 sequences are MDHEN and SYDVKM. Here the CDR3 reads CASSRTGAAFGGYTF. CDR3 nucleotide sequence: TGTGCCAGCAGCCGGACAGGGGCCGCTTTTGGTGGCTACACCTTC.

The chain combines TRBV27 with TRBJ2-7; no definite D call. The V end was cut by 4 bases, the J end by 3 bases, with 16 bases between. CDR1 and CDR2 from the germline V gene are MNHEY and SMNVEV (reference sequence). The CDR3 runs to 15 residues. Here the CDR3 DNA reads TGTGCCAGCAGTTCGCCCAGGCGTAAGATCTACGAGCAGTACTTC. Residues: CASSSPRRKIYEQYF.

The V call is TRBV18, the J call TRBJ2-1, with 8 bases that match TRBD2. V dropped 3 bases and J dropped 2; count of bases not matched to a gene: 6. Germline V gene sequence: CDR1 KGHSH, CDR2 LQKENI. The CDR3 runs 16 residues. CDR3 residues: CASSPFREGTYNEQFF. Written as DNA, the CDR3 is TGTGCCAGCTCACCGTTTCGGGAGGGGACCTACAATGAGCAGTTCTTC.

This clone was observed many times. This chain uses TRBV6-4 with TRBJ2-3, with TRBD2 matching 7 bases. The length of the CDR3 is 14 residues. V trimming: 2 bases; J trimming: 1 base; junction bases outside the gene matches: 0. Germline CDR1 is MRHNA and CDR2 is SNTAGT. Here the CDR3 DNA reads TGTGCCAGCAGTGACGGGGGGGGCACAGATACGCAGTATTTT. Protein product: CASSDGGGTDTQYF.

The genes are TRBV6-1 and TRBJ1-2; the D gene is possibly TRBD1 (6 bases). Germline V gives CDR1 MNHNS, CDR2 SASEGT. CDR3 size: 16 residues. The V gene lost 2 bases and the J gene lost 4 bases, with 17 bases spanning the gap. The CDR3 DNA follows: TGTGCCAGCAGTGAAACCGGCAGGGGAGACATCTATGGCTACACCTTC. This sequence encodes CASSETGRGDIYGYTF.

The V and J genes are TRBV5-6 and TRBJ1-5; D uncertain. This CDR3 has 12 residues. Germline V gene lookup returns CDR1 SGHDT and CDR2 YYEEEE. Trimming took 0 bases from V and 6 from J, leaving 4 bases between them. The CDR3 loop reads CASSLVGQPQHF. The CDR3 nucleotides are TGTGCCAGCAGCTTGGTCGGTCAGCCCCAGCATTTT.

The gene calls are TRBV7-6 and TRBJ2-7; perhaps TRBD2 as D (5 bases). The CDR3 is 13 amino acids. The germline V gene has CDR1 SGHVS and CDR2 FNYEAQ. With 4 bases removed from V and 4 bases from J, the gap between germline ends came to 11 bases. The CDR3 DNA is TGTGCCAGCAGCTCTGACGGGGATTACGAGCAGTACTTC. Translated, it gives CASSSDGDYEQYF.

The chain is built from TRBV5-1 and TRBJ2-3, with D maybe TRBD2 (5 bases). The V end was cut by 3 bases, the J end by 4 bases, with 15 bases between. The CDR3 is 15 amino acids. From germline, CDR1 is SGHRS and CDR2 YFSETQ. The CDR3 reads CASSSSTTRADTQYF. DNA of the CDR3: TGCGCCAGCAGCTCGTCGACGACGAGGGCAGATACGCAGTATTTT.

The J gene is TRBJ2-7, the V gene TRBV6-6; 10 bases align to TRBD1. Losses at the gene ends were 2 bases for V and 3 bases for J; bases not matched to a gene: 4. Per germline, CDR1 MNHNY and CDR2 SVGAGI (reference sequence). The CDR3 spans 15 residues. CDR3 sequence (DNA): TGTGCCAGCAGTTACCAAGGACAGGGGGTCTACGAGCAGTACTTC. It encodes CASSYQGQGVYEQYF.

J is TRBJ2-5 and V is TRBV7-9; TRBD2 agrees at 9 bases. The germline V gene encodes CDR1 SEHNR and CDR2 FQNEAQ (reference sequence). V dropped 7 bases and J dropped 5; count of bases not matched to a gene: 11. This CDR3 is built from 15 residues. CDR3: CASTLAGPRGETQYF. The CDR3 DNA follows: TGTGCCAGCACGCTAGCGGGGCCCAGGGGGGAGACCCAGTACTTC.

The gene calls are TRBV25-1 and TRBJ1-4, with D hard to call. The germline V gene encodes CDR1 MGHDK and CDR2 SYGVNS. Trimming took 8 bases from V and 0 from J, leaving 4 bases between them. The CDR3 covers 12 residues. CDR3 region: CASAATNEKLFF. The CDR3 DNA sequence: TGTGCCAGCGCAGCAACTAATGAAAAACTGTTTTTT.